Following are 9 T cell receptor beta chains from one sample sequenced in a study of CD8 T cells in Susac syndrome. Reverse transcription of roughly 0.5 to 1 ug RNA was carried out with random hexamers. TCRdb re-analysed the immunoSEQ multiplex PCR reads in MiXCR, keeping a single row per CDR3 protein. The table lists about 150,000 distinct CDR3 sequences, approximately 95% of them singletons, with about 0.16% in the top ten. The sample was CD4+ T cells from PBMCs. These receptors originate from a human donor with Susac syndrome.

The V call is TRBV2, the J call TRBJ1-1; 8 positions agree with TRBD1. CDR3 length equals 14 residues. The V and J ends lost 7 bases and 2 bases, in that order; junction bases with no gene match: 6. The V gene's germline CDR1 is SNHLY and CDR2 FYNNEI. CDR3 sequence reads: CASNPTGANTEAFF. The DNA for the CDR3 is TGTGCCAGCAATCCGACAGGGGCAAACACTGAAGCTTTCTTT.

The CDR3 loop reads CASSIHTVYNEQFF. Here the CDR3 DNA reads TGTGCCAGCAGCATCCATACGGTTTACAATGAGCAGTTCTTC. The chain links TRBV7-9 to TRBJ2-1, with unresolved D. Germline V gene data show CDR1 as SEHNR and CDR2 as FQNEAQ (reference sequence). The CDR3 sequence is 14 residues long. Trimming cost V 5 bases and J 4 bases, with 12 bases left between them.

This clonotype appeared once. The chain couples TRBV20-1 to TRBJ2-1, with D tentatively TRBD1 (5 bases). Trimming took 5 bases from V and 10 from J, leaving 18 bases between them. CDR1 is DFQATT and CDR2 is SNEGSKA in the germline V gene (reference sequence). The CDR3 consists of 13 residues. CDR3 bases: TGCAGTGCTCCAAGGGCCATTAGGGGAGAGCAGTTCTTC. Residues: CSAPRAIRGEQFF.

The rearrangement uses TRBV5-4 and TRBJ2-6; unclear D gene. This CDR3 has 18 residues. Germline CDR1 reads SGHNT; CDR2 reads YYREEE (reference sequence). V lost 0 bases to trimming and J lost 2 bases, with 15 bases between them. CDR3 loop: CASSLEARRLAGANVLTF. CDR3 sequence (DNA): TGTGCCAGCAGCTTGGAGGCAAGGCGGTTGGCTGGGGCCAACGTCCTGACTTTC.

The chain's CDR3 is CASSYEAMGKNIQYF. Here the CDR3 DNA reads TGTGCCAGCAGTTACGAGGCAATGGGAAAAAACATTCAGTACTTC. The chain uses TRBV6-2 or TRBV6-3 and TRBJ2-4; D unresolved. The germline V and J ends were trimmed by 2 bases and 4 bases, with 12 bases remaining between them. Germline loops: CDR1 MNHEY, CDR2 SVGEGT. The CDR3 length is 15 residues.

This chain joins TRBV20-1 and TRBJ2-1; no clear D. Germline V CDR1 and CDR2: DFQATT, SNEGSKA (reference sequence). The CDR3 is made up of 11 amino acids. CDR3 DNA sequence: TGCAGCGCCGCCGACCGGAATGAGCAGTTCTTC. As protein: CSAADRNEQFF.

This clonotype was detected once. The gene calls are TRBV12-3 or TRBV12-4 and TRBJ1-2, with TRBD1 matching 8 bases. The CDR3 extends over 14 amino acids. Losses at the gene ends were 5 bases for V and 4 bases for J; bases not matched to a gene: 6. CDR3 amino acids: CASSAGQGIYGYTF. For the CDR3, the DNA is TGTGCCAGCAGTGCTGGACAGGGAATCTATGGCTACACCTTC.

The V gene is TRBV15, the J gene TRBJ2-7; 9 bases are shared with TRBD1. Losses at the gene ends were 4 bases for V and 4 bases for J; bases not matched to a gene: 8. Germline CDR1 reads LNHNV; CDR2 reads YYDKDF (reference sequence). The CDR3 covers 15 residues. The CDR3: CATSTGGTGSYEQYF. CDR3 coding DNA: TGTGCCACCAGCACAGGTGGGACAGGGAGTTACGAGCAGTACTTC.

The chain links TRBV6-6 to TRBJ1-5; D remains ambiguous. The CDR3 loop spans 14 amino acids. Deletions cut 6 bases from V and 0 bases from J, with 9 bases between. Germline CDR1 and CDR2: MNHNY and SVGAGI (reference sequence). CDR3 protein: CASSLTSSNQPQHF. DNA of the CDR3: TGTGCCAGCAGCCTAACATCTAGCAATCAGCCCCAGCATTTT.